Following are 16 T cell receptor beta chains from one sample sequenced in a study of blood T cell repertoires in COVID-19. Profiling relied on immunoSEQ multiplex PCR, and the TCRdb table lists in-frame clones only, not all of them. In the table there are a few hundred thousand clones, roughly nine tenths of which are singletons. Sequencing was carried out using peripheral blood. These receptors were taken from a woman in her 30s with COVID-19, enrolled during active disease.

This clone was picked up a small number of times. The V and J genes are TRBV6-5 and TRBJ1-5, with 8 bases matching TRBD1. The ends lost 2 bases at V and 7 bases at J; junction bases unmatched: 4. This CDR3 comprises 14 residues. Looked up from germline, CDR1 is MNHEY and CDR2 is SVGAGI. The CDR3 is CASSYTGGGQPQHF. CDR3 bases: TGTGCCAGCAGTTACACAGGGGGGGGACAGCCCCAGCATTTT.

The V and J genes are TRBV28 and TRBJ1-5; D is uncertain. This CDR3 is built from 13 residues. The germline V gene encodes CDR1 MDHEN and CDR2 SYDVKM. With 6 bases removed from V and 0 bases from J, the gap between germline ends came to 6 bases. The DNA for the CDR3 is TGTGCCAGCAGGAGGAATAGCAATCAGCCCCAGCATTTT. It yields the protein CASRRNSNQPQHF.

The chain couples TRBV11-3 to TRBJ2-1, with D hard to call. Trimming removed 2 bases from V and 5 bases from J, with 7 bases in between. CDR3 size: 13 residues. Germline V gene sequence: CDR1 SGHNT, CDR2 YENEEA. The CDR3 DNA sequence: TGTGCCAGCAGCTTATCCGCGAACAATGAGCAGTTCTTC. Its translation is CASSLSANNEQFF.

This clone appeared a few times. The V gene is TRBV28, the J gene TRBJ1-2, with 9 bases lining up with TRBD1. This CDR3 has 14 amino acids. V was clipped by 6 bases and J by 5 bases; unmatched bases: 7. Germline loops: CDR1 MDHEN, CDR2 SYDVKM. The CDR3 is CASSPTGGGYGYTF. The CDR3 DNA is TGTGCCAGCAGCCCAACAGGGGGCGGGTATGGCTACACCTTC.

The genes are TRBV6-5 and TRBJ1-1; D is unresolved. This CDR3 has 13 residues. The V and J ends lost 10 bases and 1 base respectively, with 13 bases between them. Germline CDR1 MNHEY, CDR2 SVGAGI. The CDR3 region is CATNYLANTEAFF. For the CDR3, the DNA is TGTGCCACAAATTATCTAGCGAACACTGAAGCTTTCTTT.

This clone was picked up many times. The same CDR3 can be traced to other DNA sequences in this sample. The CDR3 nucleotides are TGTGCCAGCTCGCCGGGACAGCCCTCTGGAAACACCATATATTTT. It is translated as CASSPGQPSGNTIYF. The chain has TRBV18 and TRBJ1-3, with 7 bases matching TRBD1. The CDR3 covers 15 residues. CDR1 KGHSH and CDR2 LQKENI come from the germline V gene. Losses at the gene ends were 6 bases for V and 0 bases for J; bases not matched to a gene: 5. The full variable domain, rest sourced from reference TRBV18 and TRBJ1-3, is NAGVMQNPRHLVRRRGQEARLRCSPMKGHSHVYWYRQLPEEGLKFMVYLQKENIIDESGMPKERFSAEFPKEGPSILRIQQVVRGDSAAYFCASSPGQPSGNTIYFGEGSWLTVV.

This clone was detected ten times or more. The chain recombines TRBV2 with TRBJ2-2, with TRBD2 as a possible D gene (5 bases). Germline CDR1 and CDR2: SNHLY and FYNNEI. V shed 3 bases and J shed 4 bases, with 12 bases lying between them. The CDR3 spans 15 residues. CDR3 residues: CASSESGLGTGELFF. In nucleotides, the CDR3 is TGTGCCAGCAGTGAGTCGGGGTTAGGCACCGGGGAGCTGTTTTTT.

The chain recombines TRBV11-3 with TRBJ2-2; perhaps TRBD1 as D (6 bases). The CDR3 consists of 16 residues. The V end lost 0 bases, the J end lost 7 bases, and 15 bases lay between the germline ends. Germline CDR1 is SGHNT and CDR2 is YENEEA. The CDR3 is CASSLDGGRVIGELFF. In nucleotides, the CDR3 is TGTGCCAGCAGCTTAGATGGGGGCAGGGTGATCGGGGAGCTGTTTTTT.

This chain joins TRBV9 and TRBJ1-2; 7 bases are shared with TRBD1. There are 17 residues in the CDR3. The ends lost 0 bases at V and 5 bases at J; junction bases unmatched: 13. Germline CDR1 reads SGDLS; CDR2 reads YYNGEE. The CDR3 loop is CASSVEPEGQARYGYTF. The DNA of the CDR3 is TGTGCCAGCAGCGTAGAGCCCGAAGGACAGGCGAGATATGGCTACACCTTC.

The chain couples TRBV6-1 to TRBJ1-2; TRBD1 is a possible D gene (5 bases). Trimming took 1 base from V and 7 from J, leaving 13 bases between them. Germline values: CDR1 MNHNS, CDR2 SASEGT. CDR3 length equals 14 residues. CDR3 in DNA: TGTGCCAGCAGTGAAGAGGGGAGGTGGGGTGGCTACACCTTC. Its protein is CASSEEGRWGGYTF.

This chain uses TRBV29-1 with TRBJ1-2; D unclear. CDR3 size: 12 residues. Germline loops: CDR1 SQVTM, CDR2 ANQGSEA. The V gene lost 7 bases and the J gene lost 4 bases, with 13 bases spanning the gap. CDR3 region: CSATGGRYGYTF. DNA of the CDR3: TGCAGCGCCACCGGAGGGCGCTATGGCTACACCTTC.

This chain uses TRBV15 with TRBJ2-3; no firm D call. This CDR3 has 13 amino acids. Germline values: CDR1 LNHNV, CDR2 YYDKDF (reference sequence). Trimming removed 5 bases from V and 4 bases from J, with 10 bases in between. The CDR3 is CATSAAGPDTQYF. DNA of the CDR3: TGTGCCACCAGCGCCGCAGGCCCAGATACGCAGTATTTT.

This chain joins TRBV10-1 and TRBJ1-2; TRBD1 matches at 7 bases. The CDR3 extends over 17 amino acids. With V trimmed by 3 bases and J by 2 bases, 12 bases remained unmatched. The V gene's germline CDR1 is WNHNN and CDR2 SYGVQD (reference sequence). Written as DNA, the CDR3 is TGCGCCAGCAGTGATCTAAGGGGGCCCGCTGAAAACTATGGCTACACCTTC. It specifies CASSDLRGPAENYGYTF.

The gene calls are TRBV27 and TRBJ1-4; a weak D match, TRBD1 (5 bases). Germline-derived CDR1 and CDR2 are MNHEY and SMNVEV (reference sequence). The V end lost 1 base, the J end lost 3 bases, and 12 bases lay between the germline ends. This CDR3 region has 16 residues. The CDR3: CASSLYRSGANEKLFF. The CDR3 DNA sequence: TGTGCCAGCAGTTTATACAGGTCCGGTGCTAATGAAAAACTGTTTTTT.

The chain recombines TRBV19 with TRBJ1-1; 7 bases match TRBD1. V shed 6 bases, J shed 7 bases, and the junction held 8 bases outside the gene matches. The CDR3 totals 13 residues. CDR1 and CDR2 (germline): LNHDA, SQIVND (reference sequence). CDR3 nucleotide sequence: TGTGCCAGTAGCATAAATCGGGACAGTGAAGCTTTCTTT. Translated: CASSINRDSEAFF.

The chain couples TRBV5-1 to TRBJ2-7; 12 bases map to TRBD2. The length of the CDR3 is 19 residues. Germline loops: CDR1 SGHRS, CDR2 YFSETQ. J gave up 5 bases and V 2 bases, and 17 bases lay outside the gene matches. In DNA form, the CDR3 reads TGCGCCAGCAGCTTAACCAACATTCCGCCTAGCGGGGGGGCCCACGAGCAGTACTTC. This encodes CASSLTNIPPSGGAHEQYF.